This T cell receptor beta chain was captured by sequencing in a study of blood T cell repertoires in COVID-19 (dated by TCRdb to between 2020 and 2021). Turning to the overall study: Samples covering the acute and convalescent phases of COVID-19 were provided by collaborators in the United States, Italy and Spain. Samples came from the ongoing ImmuneRACE study (first 160 participants) plus 1,254 subjects from 6 global collaborators. The material from the prospective study consisted of cDNA or gDNA derived from T cells, B-cell-depleted T cells, or PBMCs. Nearly every sample came with metadata listing a de-identified subject ID, COVID-19 status, age in years and sex. Where available, HLA class I and class II types were obtained from metadata supplied by the sample provider rather than from assay-based typing. Subjects who had been exposed to COVID-19, were actively infected with it, or had recovered from it provided the deeply sampled blood TCRbeta repertoires that made up the dataset. The repertoires were released in a freely available public database meant as a resource for research on the immune response to SARS-CoV-2. Study-level results and caveats: The quantity of clinical and demographic metadata differed by source and by participant and was supplied without curation.

About this clone: Its antigen remains unidentified. No per-base quality is available; no much larger clone lies one base away.

TCRbeta CDR3 regions were amplified from genomic DNA using the immunoSEQ Assay, a bias-controlled multiplex PCR. The authors' pipeline ran thus. Within the assay, amplification of reference gene primers was used to estimate how many nucleated cells each sample contained. To quantify the absolute abundance of each unique TCRbeta CDR3 rearrangement, sequence reads were collapsed and filtered. For each sample, productive Simpson clonality was calculated as the square root of Simpson's diversity index across productive rearrangements. Drawn from immuneACCESS, this table holds only the in-frame rearrangements with V and J called that TCRdb kept. Clones are partly lost; checked studies trace under half to an unresolved V gene and leave the rest unexplained. V, J and clone size are taken as reported in that table, and D and trimming were inferred from the DNA itself. The sample includes just over 250,000 clones, with around nine tenths observed a single time. Together, the top ten hold over 7.5% of the sample.

Another Seattle source contributed samples from volunteer blood donors who had recovered from COVID-19. Collaborating institutions collected whole blood in K2EDTA tubes following their own protocols. For TCRbeta analysis, collaborator samples were shipped as frozen whole blood, as isolated PBMCs, or as DNA extracted from either sample type. V is clipped by 4 bases and J by 4 bases, and the sequence between their germline boundaries is 15 bases long. CDR1 and CDR2 are read off the germline V gene as SGHDT and YYEEEE. The CDR3 covers 15 residues, taking in both the cysteine and the phenylalanine. Kept here is only the CDR3 DNA, which spans 45 bases and is read in frame from base 1.

The chain links TRBV5-6 with TRBJ1-5, with TRBD1 perhaps the D gene, on 6 matching bases. The sample comprised peripheral blood. This receptor was obtained from a man aged 35 to 55 who had recovered from COVID-19. The bases read TGTGCCAGCAGCGAAAGGACAGTAACTAATCAGCCCCAGCATTTT. Translated, it reads CASSERTVTNQPQHF.